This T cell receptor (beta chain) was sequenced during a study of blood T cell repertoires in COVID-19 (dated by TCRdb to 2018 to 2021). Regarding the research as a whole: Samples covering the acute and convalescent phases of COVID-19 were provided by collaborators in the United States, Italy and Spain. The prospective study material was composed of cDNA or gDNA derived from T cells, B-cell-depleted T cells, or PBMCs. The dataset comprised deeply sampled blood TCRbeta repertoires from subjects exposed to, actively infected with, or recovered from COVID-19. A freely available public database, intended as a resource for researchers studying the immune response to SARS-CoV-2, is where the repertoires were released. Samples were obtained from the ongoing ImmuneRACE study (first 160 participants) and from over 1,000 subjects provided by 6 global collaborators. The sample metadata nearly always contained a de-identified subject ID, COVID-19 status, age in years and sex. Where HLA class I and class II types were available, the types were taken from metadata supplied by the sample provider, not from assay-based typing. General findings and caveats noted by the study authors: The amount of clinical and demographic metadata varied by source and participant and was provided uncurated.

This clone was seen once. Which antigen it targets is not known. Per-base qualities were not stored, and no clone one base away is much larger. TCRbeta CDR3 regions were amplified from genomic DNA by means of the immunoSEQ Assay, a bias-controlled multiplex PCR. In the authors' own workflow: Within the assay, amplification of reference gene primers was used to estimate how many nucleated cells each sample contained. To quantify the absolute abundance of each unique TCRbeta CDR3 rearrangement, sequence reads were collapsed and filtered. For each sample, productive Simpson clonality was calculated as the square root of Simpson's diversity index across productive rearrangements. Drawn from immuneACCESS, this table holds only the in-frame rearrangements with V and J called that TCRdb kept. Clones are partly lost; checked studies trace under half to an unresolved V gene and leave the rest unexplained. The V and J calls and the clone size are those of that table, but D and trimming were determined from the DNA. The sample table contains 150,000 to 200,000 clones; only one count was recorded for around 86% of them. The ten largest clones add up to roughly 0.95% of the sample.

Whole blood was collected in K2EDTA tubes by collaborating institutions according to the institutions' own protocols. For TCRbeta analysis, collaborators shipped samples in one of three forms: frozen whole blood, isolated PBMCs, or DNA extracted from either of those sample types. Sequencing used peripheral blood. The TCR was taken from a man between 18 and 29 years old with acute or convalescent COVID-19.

The CDR3 region has the sequence CASRRQPYGYTF. In nucleotides, the sequence is TGTGCCAGCAGGAGACAGCCCTATGGCTACACCTTC. The rearrangement joined TRBV28 to TRBJ1-2; D gene: possibly TRBD1, on 5 matching bases. The germline V gene encodes CDR1 MDHEN and CDR2 SYDVKM. From the cysteine up to the phenylalanine, the CDR3 has a length of 12 residues. The read is trimmed to its CDR3 DNA, 36 bases read in frame from base 1. Cut back by 6 bases and 4 bases, the V and J ends lie 9 bases apart.